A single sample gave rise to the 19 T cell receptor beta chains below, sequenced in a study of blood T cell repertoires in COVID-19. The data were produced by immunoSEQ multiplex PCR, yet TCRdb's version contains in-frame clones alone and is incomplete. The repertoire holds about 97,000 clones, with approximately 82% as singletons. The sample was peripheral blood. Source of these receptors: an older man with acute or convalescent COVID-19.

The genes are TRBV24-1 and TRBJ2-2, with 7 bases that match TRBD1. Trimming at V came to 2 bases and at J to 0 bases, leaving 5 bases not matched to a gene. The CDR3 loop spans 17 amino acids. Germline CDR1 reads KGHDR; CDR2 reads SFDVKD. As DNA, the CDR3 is TGTGCCACCAGTGATTCACGACAGGGAACGAACACCGGGGAGCTGTTTTTT. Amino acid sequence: CATSDSRQGTNTGELFF.

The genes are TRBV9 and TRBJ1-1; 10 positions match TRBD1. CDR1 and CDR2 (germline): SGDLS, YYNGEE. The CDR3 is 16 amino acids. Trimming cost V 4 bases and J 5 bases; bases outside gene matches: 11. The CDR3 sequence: CASSPHSPGQGTEAFF. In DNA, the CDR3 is TGTGCCAGCAGCCCCCATTCGCCGGGACAGGGGACTGAAGCTTTCTTT.

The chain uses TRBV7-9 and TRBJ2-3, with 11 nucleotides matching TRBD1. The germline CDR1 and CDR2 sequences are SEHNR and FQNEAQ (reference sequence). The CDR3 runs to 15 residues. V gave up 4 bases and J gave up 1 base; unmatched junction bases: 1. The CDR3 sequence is CASSSGQGGTDTQYF. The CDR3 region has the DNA TGTGCCAGCAGCTCGGGACAGGGGGGCACAGATACGCAGTATTTT.

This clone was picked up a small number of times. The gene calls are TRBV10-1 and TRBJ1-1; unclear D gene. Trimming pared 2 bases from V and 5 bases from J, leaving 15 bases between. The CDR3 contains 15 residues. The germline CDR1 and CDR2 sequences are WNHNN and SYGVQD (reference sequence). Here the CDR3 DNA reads TGCGCCAGCAGTGAGGCCGGGGTAGGAATTACTGAAGCTTTCTTT. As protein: CASSEAGVGITEAFF.

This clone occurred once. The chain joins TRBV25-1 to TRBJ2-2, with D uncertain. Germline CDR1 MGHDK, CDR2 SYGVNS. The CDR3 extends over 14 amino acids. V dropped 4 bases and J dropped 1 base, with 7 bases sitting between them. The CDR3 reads CASSAQRNTGELFF. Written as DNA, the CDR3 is TGTGCCAGCAGTGCTCAGCGGAACACCGGGGAGCTGTTTTTT.

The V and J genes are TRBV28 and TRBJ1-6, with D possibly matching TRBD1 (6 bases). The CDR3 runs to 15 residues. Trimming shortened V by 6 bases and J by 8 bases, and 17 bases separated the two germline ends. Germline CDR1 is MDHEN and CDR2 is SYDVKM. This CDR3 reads CASRPGGGRDSPLHF. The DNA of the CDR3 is TGTGCCAGCAGGCCGGGGGGCGGGAGGGATTCACCCCTCCACTTT. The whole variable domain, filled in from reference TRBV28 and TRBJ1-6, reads DVKVTQSSRYLVKRTGEKVFLECVQDMDHENMFWYRQDPGLGLRLIYFSYDVKMKEKGDIPEGYSVSREKKERFSLILESASTNQTSMYLCASRPGGGRDSPLHFGNGTRLTVT.

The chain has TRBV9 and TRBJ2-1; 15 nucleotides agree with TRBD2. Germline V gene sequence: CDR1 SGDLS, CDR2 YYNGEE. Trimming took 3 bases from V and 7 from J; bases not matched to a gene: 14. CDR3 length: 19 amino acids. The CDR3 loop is CASSEPGLAGGGVWNEQFF. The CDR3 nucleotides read TGTGCCAGCAGCGAACCGGGACTAGCGGGAGGCGGTGTTTGGAATGAGCAGTTCTTC.

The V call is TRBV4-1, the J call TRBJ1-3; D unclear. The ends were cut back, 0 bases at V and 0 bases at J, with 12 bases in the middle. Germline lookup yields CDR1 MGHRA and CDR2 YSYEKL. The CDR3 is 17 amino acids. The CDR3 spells CASSQDRGQSSGNTIYF. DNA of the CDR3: TGCGCCAGCAGCCAAGATCGAGGGCAGAGCTCTGGAAACACCATATATTTT.

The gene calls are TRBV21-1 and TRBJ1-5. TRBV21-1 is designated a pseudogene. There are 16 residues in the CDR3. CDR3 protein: CASSKGYEGSNQPQHF. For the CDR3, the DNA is TGTGCCAGCAGCAAAGGATACGAGGGAAGCAATCAGCCCCAGCATTTT.

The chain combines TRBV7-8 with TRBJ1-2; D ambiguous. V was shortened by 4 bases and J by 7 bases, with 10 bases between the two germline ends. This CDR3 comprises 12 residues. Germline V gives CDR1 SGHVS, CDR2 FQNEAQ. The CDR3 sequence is CASSSPPGGYTF. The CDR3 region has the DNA TGTGCCAGCAGCTCCCCCCCAGGTGGCTACACCTTC.

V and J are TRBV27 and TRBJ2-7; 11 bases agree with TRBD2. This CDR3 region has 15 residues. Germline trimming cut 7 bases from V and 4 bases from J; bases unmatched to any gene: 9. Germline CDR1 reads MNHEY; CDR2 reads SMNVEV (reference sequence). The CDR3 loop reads CASNPQLAGVYEQYF. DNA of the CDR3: TGTGCCAGCAACCCCCAACTAGCGGGAGTTTACGAGCAGTACTTC.

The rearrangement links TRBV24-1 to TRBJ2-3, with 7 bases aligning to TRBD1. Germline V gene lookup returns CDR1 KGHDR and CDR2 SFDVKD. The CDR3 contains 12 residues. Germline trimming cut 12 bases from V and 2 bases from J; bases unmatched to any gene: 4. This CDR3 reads CASGQDTDTQYF. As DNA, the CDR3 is TGTGCCTCAGGACAGGACACAGATACGCAGTATTTT.

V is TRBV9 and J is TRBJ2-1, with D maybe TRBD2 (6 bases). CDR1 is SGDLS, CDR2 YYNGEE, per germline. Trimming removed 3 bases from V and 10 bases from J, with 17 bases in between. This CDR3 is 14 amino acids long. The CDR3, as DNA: TGTGCCAGCAGCGGGAGGGTCAAGGAAGACGAGCAGTTCTTC. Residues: CASSGRVKEDEQFF.

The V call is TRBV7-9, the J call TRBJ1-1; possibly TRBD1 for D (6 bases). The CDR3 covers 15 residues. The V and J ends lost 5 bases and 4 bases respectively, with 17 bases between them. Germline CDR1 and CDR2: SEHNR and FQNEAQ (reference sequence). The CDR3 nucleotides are TGTGCCAGCAGCCCTTCGGGGGGGGCTGTCACTGAAGCTTTCTTT. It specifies CASSPSGGAVTEAFF. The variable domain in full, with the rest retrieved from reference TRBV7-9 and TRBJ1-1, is DTGVSQNPRHKITKRGQNVTFRCDPISEHNRLYWYRQTLGQGPEFLTYFQNEAQLEKSRLLSDRFSAERPKGSFSTLEIQRTEQGDSAMYLCASSPSGGAVTEAFFGQGTRLTVV.

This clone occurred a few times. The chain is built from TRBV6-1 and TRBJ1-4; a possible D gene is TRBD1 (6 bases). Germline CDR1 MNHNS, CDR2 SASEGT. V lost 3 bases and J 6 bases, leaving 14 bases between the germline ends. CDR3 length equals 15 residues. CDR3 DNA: TGTGCCAGCAGTGAGGGGTGGGGGCTGGATGAAAAACTGTTTTTT. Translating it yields CASSEGWGLDEKLFF.

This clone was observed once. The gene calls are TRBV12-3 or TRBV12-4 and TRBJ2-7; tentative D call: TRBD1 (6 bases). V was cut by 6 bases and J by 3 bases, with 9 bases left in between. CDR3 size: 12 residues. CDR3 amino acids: CASRNRVYEQYF. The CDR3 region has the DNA TGTGCCAGCAGAAACAGGGTCTACGAGCAGTACTTC.

The CDR3 sequence: CASSYRRGLYEQYF. The CDR3 DNA reads TGTGCCAGCAGCTACAGGAGGGGATTATACGAGCAGTACTTC. V is TRBV28 and J is TRBJ2-7; tentative D call: TRBD2 (6 bases). Trimming took 6 bases from V and 4 from J, leaving 16 bases between them. The CDR3 has 14 amino acids. The germline CDR1 and CDR2 sequences are MDHEN and SYDVKM. Variable domain in full (rest from reference TRBV28 and TRBJ2-7): DVKVTQSSRYLVKRTGEKVFLECVQDMDHENMFWYRQDPGLGLRLIYFSYDVKMKEKGDIPEGYSVSREKKERFSLILESASTNQTSMYLCASSYRRGLYEQYFGPGTRLTVT.

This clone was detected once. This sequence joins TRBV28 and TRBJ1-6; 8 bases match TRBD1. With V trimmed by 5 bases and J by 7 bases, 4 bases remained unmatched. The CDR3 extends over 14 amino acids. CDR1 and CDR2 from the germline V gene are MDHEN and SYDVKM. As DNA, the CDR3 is TGTGCCAGCAGTAGGGACAGGTTAAATTCACCCCTCCACTTT. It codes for CASSRDRLNSPLHF.

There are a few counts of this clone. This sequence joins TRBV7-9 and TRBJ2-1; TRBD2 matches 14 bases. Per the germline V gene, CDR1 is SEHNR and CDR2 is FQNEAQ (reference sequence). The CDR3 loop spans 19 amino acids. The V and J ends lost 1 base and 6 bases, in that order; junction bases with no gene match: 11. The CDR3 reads CASSLGLAGGSPNFNEQFF. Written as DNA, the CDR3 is TGTGCCAGCAGCTTAGGACTAGCGGGGGGGTCCCCCAATTTCAATGAGCAGTTCTTC. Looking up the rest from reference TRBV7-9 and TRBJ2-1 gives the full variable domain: DTGVSQNPRHKITKRGQNVTFRCDPISEHNRLYWYRQTLGQGPEFLTYFQNEAQLEKSRLLSDRFSAERPKGSFSTLEIQRTEQGDSAMYLCASSLGLAGGSPNFNEQFFGPGTRLTVL.